The 24 T cell receptor beta chains below all came from one sample that was sequenced in a study of human T cells and chemical hapten exposure. Each CDR3 protein gets one entry after TCRdb re-called the RACE reads with MiXCR. The top ten clones hold 3.1% of a sample with about 89,000 distinct CDR3 sequences, 9.5% to 14% of them seen once. Time point defined: pre-sensitization, week 0. As for treatment: therapeutic diphenylcyclopropenone sensitization with weekly scalp DPC. Sequencing used whole blood, obtained in connection with sensitization to the hapten diphenylcyclopropenone (DPC). The origin of the receptors is a woman aged 55-69 years with alopecia areata. Some clones in this sample may be carry-over from other donors' samples.

This clonotype has only a few counts. The CDR3, as DNA: TGTGCCAGCAGCTTAACGACAGATAATTCACCCCTCCACTTT. Its protein is CASSLTTDNSPLHF. The V call is TRBV7-3, the J call TRBJ1-6; perhaps TRBD1 as D (5 bases). CDR1 and CDR2 (germline): SGHTA, FQGTGA. Trimming pared 0 bases from V and 5 bases from J, leaving 5 bases between. The CDR3 runs to 14 residues.

This clonotype came up many times. This chain uses TRBV25-1 with TRBJ2-3; D might be TRBD1 or TRBD2, each matching 5 bases. V gave up 1 base and J gave up 2 bases, with 13 bases separating them. Germline CDR1 and CDR2: MGHDK and SYGVNS. This CDR3 is 16 amino acids long. This CDR3 reads CASSEWGSIITDTQYF. The DNA for the CDR3 is TGTGCCAGCAGTGAATGGGGGAGTATTATCACAGATACGCAGTATTTT.

This clonotype was counted between two and nine times. This rearrangement joins TRBV6-6 to TRBJ1-1, with a weak D call TRBD1 (5 bases). Deletions cut 6 bases from V and 3 bases from J, with 11 bases between. The CDR3 loop spans 13 amino acids. Germline CDR1 MNHNY, CDR2 SVGAGI (reference sequence). CDR3 DNA: TGTGCCAGCAGAGTAGGGGCTTACACTGAAGCTTTCTTT. Translated: CASRVGAYTEAFF.

Ten or more counts support this clonotype. The V gene is TRBV2, the J gene TRBJ1-1; D ambiguous. This CDR3 region has 14 residues. The V and J ends lost 2 bases and 4 bases respectively, with 11 bases between them. Per germline, CDR1 SNHLY and CDR2 FYNNEI. CDR3 DNA: TGTGCCAGCAGTGAAAGGGTGGGCCTCACTGAAGCTTTCTTT. The encoded protein is CASSERVGLTEAFF. Variable domain in full (rest from reference TRBV2 and TRBJ1-1): EPEVTQTPSHQVTQMGQEVILRCVPISNHLYFYWYRQILGQKVEFLVSFYNNEISEKSEIFDDQFSVERPDGSNFTLKIRSTKLEDSAMYFCASSERVGLTEAFFGQGTRLTVV.

This clonotype was counted at least ten times. J is TRBJ2-1 and V is TRBV5-1; possibly TRBD2 for D (5 bases). V was clipped by 2 bases and J by 9 bases, with 15 bases between them. The germline V gene has CDR1 SGHRS and CDR2 YFSETQ. This CDR3 is built from 14 residues. The CDR3 bases are TGCGCCAGCAGCTTTAATAGCGCCGAGGGTGAGCAGTTCTTC. The encoded protein is CASSFNSAEGEQFF.

The sample holds many counts of this clonotype. The chain employs TRBV6-1 and TRBJ2-7, with 7 bases that match TRBD1. V was clipped by 10 bases and J by 0 bases; unmatched bases: 9. In germline, CDR1 is MNHNS, CDR2 SASEGT. The CDR3 runs to 14 residues. The CDR3 DNA sequence: TGTGCCACCCACCGGGACAGCTACTCCTACGAGCAGTACTTC. Amino acid sequence: CATHRDSYSYEQYF.

The chain carries TRBV7-9 and TRBJ1-2; 8 bases are a match to TRBD1. Germline CDR1 reads SEHNR; CDR2 reads FQNEAQ (reference sequence). The CDR3 spans 15 residues. The V gene end was trimmed by 2 bases and the J gene end by 4 bases; junction bases not matched to a gene: 6. The DNA for the CDR3 is TGTGCCAGCAGCTTATGGGGACAGGAAATCTATGGCTACACCTTC. This codes for CASSLWGQEIYGYTF.

The sample holds many counts of this clonotype. The rearrangement joins TRBV12-3 or TRBV12-4 to TRBJ2-7; D is uncertain. CDR3 length equals 16 residues. V was trimmed by 5 bases and J by 2 bases, leaving 19 bases between them. CDR3 coding DNA: TGTGCCAGCAGTCCCGTGCCCCCTCAGACCGCCTACGAGCAGTACTTC. Translation: CASSPVPPQTAYEQYF.

There are a few counts of this clonotype. The V and J genes are TRBV28 and TRBJ1-6; tentatively, D is TRBD1 (6 bases). V dropped 3 bases and J dropped 12 bases, with 15 bases sitting between them. In germline, CDR1 is MDHEN, CDR2 SYDVKM. The CDR3 totals 14 residues. In DNA form, the CDR3 reads TGTGCCAGCAGTTTTGGCGGGGAAGGGGGACCCCTCCACTTT. Translating gives CASSFGGEGGPLHF. Drawing the rest from reference TRBV28 and TRBJ1-6, the complete variable domain is DVKVTQSSRYLVKRTGEKVFLECVQDMDHENMFWYRQDPGLGLRLIYFSYDVKMKEKGDIPEGYSVSREKKERFSLILESASTNQTSMYLCASSFGGEGGPLHFGNGTRLTVT.

This clonotype was recorded at least ten times. This chain links TRBV30 with TRBJ2-7; TRBD1 matches 7 bases. This CDR3 is 14 amino acids long. The V segment lost 0 bases and the J segment 2 bases; nucleotides outside the gene matches: 4. Germline-derived CDR1 and CDR2 are GTSNPN and SVGIG (reference sequence). Here the CDR3 reads CAWSVLGQTYEQYF. CDR3 bases: TGTGCCTGGAGTGTACTGGGACAGACCTACGAGCAGTACTTC.

Ten or more counts support this clonotype. The chain is built from TRBV27 and TRBJ1-5; a possible D gene is TRBD1 (6 bases). In germline, CDR1 is MNHEY, CDR2 SMNVEV (reference sequence). The CDR3 totals 17 residues. The V and J ends lost 3 bases and 1 base respectively, with 16 bases between them. As DNA, the CDR3 is TGTGCCAGCAGTTTCCGTGTAGGGGGGGGAAGCAATCAGCCCCAGCATTTT. Residues: CASSFRVGGGSNQPQHF.

The chain couples TRBV20-1 to TRBJ2-4; D possibly corresponds to TRBD1 (6 bases). The CDR3 is made up of 13 amino acids. CDR1 is DFQATT and CDR2 is SNEGSKA in the germline V gene (reference sequence). Trimming stripped 5 bases from V and 2 bases from J, with 10 bases between. CDR3 DNA sequence: TGCAGTGCTCCAGGGGTAACCAAAAACATTCAGTACTTC. This translates into CSAPGVTKNIQYF.

This clonotype was detected ten times or more. The gene calls are TRBV19 and TRBJ1-5; D gene uncertain. Germline CDR1 reads LNHDA; CDR2 reads SQIVND (reference sequence). The V and J ends lost 3 bases and 9 bases respectively, with 15 bases between them. This CDR3 region has 14 residues. The CDR3 nucleotides read TGTGCCAGTAGTATGGACGGTCCCTTTCGGCCCCAGCATTTT. Protein product: CASSMDGPFRPQHF.

This clonotype has only a few counts. The J gene is TRBJ2-5, the V gene TRBV25-1, with 9 bases that match TRBD1. Germline values: CDR1 MGHDK, CDR2 SYGVNS. This CDR3 has 13 residues. J was trimmed by 9 bases and V by 6 bases; bases with no gene match: 8. The CDR3 sequence is CASSRQGVRSQYF. In DNA, the CDR3 is TGTGCCAGCAGCAGACAGGGGGTGCGGTCCCAGTACTTC.

The rearrangement joins TRBV2 to TRBJ1-2; D may be TRBD1 (5 bases). CDR1 is SNHLY, CDR2 FYNNEI, per germline. Trimming stripped 4 bases from V and 2 bases from J, with 5 bases between. This CDR3 spans 12 amino acids. CDR3 bases: TGTGCCAGCAGTGGACAGAACTATGGCTACACCTTC. It codes for CASSGQNYGYTF.

This clonotype was recorded many times. This chain joins TRBV6-1 and TRBJ2-1, with D perhaps assigned TRBD1 or TRBD2 (5 bases each). There are 16 residues in the CDR3. V dropped 0 bases and J dropped 5 bases, with 14 bases sitting between them. CDR1 and CDR2 from the germline V gene are MNHNS and SASEGT. CDR3 DNA: TGTGCCAGCAGTGAAGCCTCGCGGGTGGGGCACAATGAGCAGTTCTTC. Amino acid sequence: CASSEASRVGHNEQFF.

This clonotype was counted ten times or more. CDR3 nucleotides: TGCGCCAGCAGCTCCGTGGACACTGAAGCTTTCTTT. As protein: CASSSVDTEAFF. The chain couples TRBV5-1 to TRBJ1-1; no reliable D call. V was shortened by 3 bases and J by 3 bases, with 6 bases between the two germline ends. The CDR3 runs to 12 residues. The germline V gene has CDR1 SGHRS and CDR2 YFSETQ.

This clonotype has a count of ten or more. The rearrangement uses TRBV27 and TRBJ1-1; D remains unclear. Germline V gives CDR1 MNHEY, CDR2 SMNVEV (reference sequence). CDR3 length: 13 amino acids. The germline V and J ends were trimmed by 6 bases and 6 bases, with 14 bases remaining between them. For the CDR3, the DNA is TGTGCCAGCAGCCTAATAGGGTACCCTGAAGCTTTCTTT. Its protein product is CASSLIGYPEAFF.

There are many counts of this clonotype. V and J are TRBV20-1 and TRBJ1-4; D not resolved. The germline V and J ends were trimmed by 5 bases and 5 bases, with 12 bases remaining between them. The CDR3 length is 13 residues. CDR1 and CDR2 (germline): DFQATT, SNEGSKA (reference sequence). The CDR3 protein is CSAHNPRNEKLFF. CDR3 in DNA: TGCAGTGCTCATAACCCCAGGAATGAAAAACTGTTTTTT.

This clonotype was observed a few times. The chain combines TRBV6-4 with TRBJ1-6; the match to TRBD1 covers 7 bases. J lost 12 bases, V lost 9 bases, and 8 bases had no gene match. Per the germline V gene, CDR1 is MRHNA and CDR2 is SNTAGT. This CDR3 contains 12 residues. The CDR3 sequence is CARPGQTKPLHF. The CDR3 coding sequence is TGTGCCAGACCGGGACAGACTAAACCCCTCCACTTT.

The table lists this clonotype with many counts. This chain joins TRBV5-1 and TRBJ2-2; D not certain. CDR1 SGHRS and CDR2 YFSETQ come from the germline V gene. The V end lost 4 bases, the J end lost 5 bases, and 15 bases lay between the germline ends. This CDR3 contains 15 residues. The CDR3 protein is CASSPGGAPTGELFF. The CDR3 coding sequence is TGCGCCAGCAGCCCGGGTGGTGCGCCAACCGGGGAGCTGTTTTTT.

The chain combines TRBV5-1 with TRBJ2-7; 11 bases are shared with TRBD2. V gave up 4 bases and J gave up 1 base; unmatched junction bases: 4. Germline V gives CDR1 SGHRS, CDR2 YFSETQ. The CDR3 covers 15 residues. Here the CDR3 reads CASSDSSGGSYEQYF. Written as DNA, the CDR3 is TGCGCCAGCAGCGACTCTAGCGGGGGGTCCTACGAGCAGTACTTC. The full variable domain, with the rest looked up from reference TRBV5-1 and TRBJ2-7, is KAGVTQTPRYLIKTRGQQVTLSCSPISGHRSVSWYQQTPGQGLQFLFEYFSETQRNKGNFPGRFSGRQFSNSRSEMNVSTLELGDSALYLCASSDSSGGSYEQYFGPGTRLTVT.

This clonotype was recorded many times. The chain links TRBV12-3 or TRBV12-4 to TRBJ1-1; D perhaps matches TRBD1 (5 bases). Trimming cost V 5 bases and J 1 base, with 20 bases left between them. This CDR3 is 17 amino acids long. The CDR3 here is CASSPRGVGERNTEAFF. The CDR3 DNA reads as TGTGCCAGCAGTCCTCGGGGGGTTGGGGAGAGGAACACTGAAGCTTTCTTT.

This clonotype was detected many times. The chain uses TRBV12-3 or TRBV12-4 and TRBJ1-1; maybe TRBD1 (6 bases). Trimming took off 3 bases at V and 1 base at J, with 9 bases between the two ends. The CDR3 has 14 residues. The CDR3 DNA follows: TGTGCCAGCAGTTTGAGACAGGAGAACACTGAAGCTTTCTTT. Its protein is CASSLRQENTEAFF.